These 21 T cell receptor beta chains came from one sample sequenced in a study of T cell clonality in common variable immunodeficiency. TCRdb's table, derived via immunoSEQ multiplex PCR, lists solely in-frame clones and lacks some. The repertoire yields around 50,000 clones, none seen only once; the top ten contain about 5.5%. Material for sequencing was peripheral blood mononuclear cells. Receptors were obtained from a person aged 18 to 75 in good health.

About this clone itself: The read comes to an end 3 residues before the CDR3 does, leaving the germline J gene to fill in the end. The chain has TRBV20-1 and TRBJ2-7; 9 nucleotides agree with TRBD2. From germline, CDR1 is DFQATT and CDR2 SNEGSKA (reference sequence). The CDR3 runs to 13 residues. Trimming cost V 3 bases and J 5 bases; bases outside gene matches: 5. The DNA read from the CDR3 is TGCAGTGCTAGTGGTAGCGGGAGCAACGAG. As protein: CSASGSGSNE. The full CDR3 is CSASGSGSNEQYF.

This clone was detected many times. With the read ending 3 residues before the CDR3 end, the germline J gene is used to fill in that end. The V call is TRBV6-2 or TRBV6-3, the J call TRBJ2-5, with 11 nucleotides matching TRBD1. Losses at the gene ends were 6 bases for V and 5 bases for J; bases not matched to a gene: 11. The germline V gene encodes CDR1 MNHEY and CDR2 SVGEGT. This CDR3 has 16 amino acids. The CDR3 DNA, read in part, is TGTGCCAGCAGAAAAATAACCGGACAGGGGGCCGAGACC. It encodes CASRKITGQGAET. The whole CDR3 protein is CASRKITGQGAETQYF.

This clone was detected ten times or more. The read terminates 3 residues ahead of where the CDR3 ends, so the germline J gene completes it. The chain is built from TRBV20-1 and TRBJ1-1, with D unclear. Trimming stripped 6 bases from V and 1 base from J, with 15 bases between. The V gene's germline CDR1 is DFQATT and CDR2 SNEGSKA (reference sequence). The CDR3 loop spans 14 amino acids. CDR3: CSALTWPKNTEAFF. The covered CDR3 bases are TGCAGTGCCCTCACCTGGCCGAAGAACACTGAA.

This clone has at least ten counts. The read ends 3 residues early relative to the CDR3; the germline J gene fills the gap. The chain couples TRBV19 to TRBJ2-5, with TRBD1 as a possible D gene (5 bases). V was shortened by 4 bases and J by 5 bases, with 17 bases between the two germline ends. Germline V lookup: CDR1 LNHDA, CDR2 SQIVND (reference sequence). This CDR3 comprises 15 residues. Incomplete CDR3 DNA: TGTGCCAGTAGTACAATAGGGGCCGCAGGGGAGACC. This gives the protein CASSTIGAAGET. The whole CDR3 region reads CASSTIGAAGETQYF. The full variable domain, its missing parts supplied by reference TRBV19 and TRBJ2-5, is DGGITQSPKYLFRKEGQNVTLSCEQNLNHDAMYWYRQDPGQGLRLIYYSQIVNDFQKGDIAEGYSVSREKKESFPLTVTSAQKNPTAFYLCASSTIGAAGETQYFGPGTRLLVL.

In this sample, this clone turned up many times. The sequenced CDR3 bases are TGTGCCAGTAGTCGGGACAGGGCAGGAGACTACGAG. Translation gives CASSRDRAGDYE. The whole CDR3 protein reads CASSRDRAGDYEQYF. The chain uses TRBV19 and TRBJ2-7; 9 bases fit TRBD1. The read stops 3 residues short of the end of the CDR3; the missing end is completed from the germline J gene. This CDR3 has 15 amino acids. CDR1 and CDR2 (germline): LNHDA, SQIVND (reference sequence). V trimming: 5 bases; J trimming: 3 bases; junction bases outside the gene matches: 8.

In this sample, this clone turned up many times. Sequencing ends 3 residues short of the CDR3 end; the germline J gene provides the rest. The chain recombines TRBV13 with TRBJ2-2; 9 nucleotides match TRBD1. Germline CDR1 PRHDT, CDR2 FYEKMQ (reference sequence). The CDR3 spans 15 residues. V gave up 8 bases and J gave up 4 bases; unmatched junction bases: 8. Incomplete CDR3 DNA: TGTGCCAGCTCGGGACAGGGCCTCGGCACCGGGGAG. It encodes CASSGQGLGTGE. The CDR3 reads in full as CASSGQGLGTGELFF. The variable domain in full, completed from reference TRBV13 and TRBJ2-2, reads AAGVIQSPRHLIKEKRETATLKCYPIPRHDTVYWYQQGPGQDPQFLISFYEKMQSDKGSIPDRFSAQQFSDYHSELNMSSLELGDSALYFCASSGQGLGTGELFFGEGSRLTVL.

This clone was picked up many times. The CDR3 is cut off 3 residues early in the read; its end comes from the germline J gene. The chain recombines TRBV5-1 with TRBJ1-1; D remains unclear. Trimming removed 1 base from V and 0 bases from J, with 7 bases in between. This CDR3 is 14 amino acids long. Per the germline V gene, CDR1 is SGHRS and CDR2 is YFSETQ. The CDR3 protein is CASSLSRVNTEAFF. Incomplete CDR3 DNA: TGCGCCAGCAGCTTGAGTCGGGTGAACACTGAA.

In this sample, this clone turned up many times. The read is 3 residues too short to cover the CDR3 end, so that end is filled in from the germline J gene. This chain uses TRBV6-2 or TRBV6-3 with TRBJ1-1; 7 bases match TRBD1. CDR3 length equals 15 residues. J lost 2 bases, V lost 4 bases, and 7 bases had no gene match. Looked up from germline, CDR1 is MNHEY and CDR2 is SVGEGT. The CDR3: CASSSGDSHNTEAFF. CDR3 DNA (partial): TGTGCCAGCAGTTCCGGGGACAGTCATAACACTGAA.

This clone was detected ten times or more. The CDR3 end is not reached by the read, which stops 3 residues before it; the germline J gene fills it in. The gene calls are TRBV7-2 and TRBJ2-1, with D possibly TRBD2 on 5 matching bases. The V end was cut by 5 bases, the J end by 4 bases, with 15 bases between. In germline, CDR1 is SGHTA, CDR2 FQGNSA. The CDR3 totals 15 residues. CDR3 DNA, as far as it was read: TGTGCCAGCAGCCGAAATGCGGGCCGATACAATGAG. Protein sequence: CASSRNAGRYNE. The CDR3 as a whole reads CASSRNAGRYNEQFF.

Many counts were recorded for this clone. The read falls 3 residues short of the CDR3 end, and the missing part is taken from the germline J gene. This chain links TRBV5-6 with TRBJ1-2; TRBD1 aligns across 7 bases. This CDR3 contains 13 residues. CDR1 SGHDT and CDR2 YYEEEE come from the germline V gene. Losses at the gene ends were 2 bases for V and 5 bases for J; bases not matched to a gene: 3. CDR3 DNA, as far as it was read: TGTGCCAGCAGCTTTACAGGGGAATATGGC. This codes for CASSFTGEYG. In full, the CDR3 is CASSFTGEYGYTF. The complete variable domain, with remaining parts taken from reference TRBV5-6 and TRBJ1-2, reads DAGVTQSPTHLIKTRGQQVTLRCSPKSGHDTVSWYQQALGQGPQFIFQYYEEEERQRGNFPDRFSGHQFPNYSSELNVNALLLGDSALYLCASSFTGEYGYTFGSGTRLTVV.

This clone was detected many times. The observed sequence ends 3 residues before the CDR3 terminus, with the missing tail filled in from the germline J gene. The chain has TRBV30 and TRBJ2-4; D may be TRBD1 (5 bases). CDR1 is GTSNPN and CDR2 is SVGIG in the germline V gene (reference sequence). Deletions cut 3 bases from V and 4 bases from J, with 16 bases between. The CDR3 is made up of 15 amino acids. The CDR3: CAWRKDSTVKNIQYF. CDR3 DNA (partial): TGTGCCTGGAGAAAAGACAGTACGGTTAAAAACATT.

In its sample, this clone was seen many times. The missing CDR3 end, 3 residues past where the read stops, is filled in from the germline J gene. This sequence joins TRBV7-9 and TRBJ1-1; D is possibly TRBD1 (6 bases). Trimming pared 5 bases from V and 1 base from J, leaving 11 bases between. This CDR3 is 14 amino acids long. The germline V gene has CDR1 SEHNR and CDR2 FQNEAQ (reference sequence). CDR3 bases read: TGTGCCAGCAGCCAGGCGGGGGCGAACACTGAA. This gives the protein CASSQAGANTE. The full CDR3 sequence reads CASSQAGANTEAFF.

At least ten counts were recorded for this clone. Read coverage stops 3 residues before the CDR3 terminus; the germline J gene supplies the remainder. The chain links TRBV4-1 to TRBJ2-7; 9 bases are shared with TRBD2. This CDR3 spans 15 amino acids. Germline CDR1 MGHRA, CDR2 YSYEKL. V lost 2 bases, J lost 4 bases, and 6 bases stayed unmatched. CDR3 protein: CASSQLAGVGYEQYF. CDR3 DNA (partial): TGCGCCAGCAGCCAATTAGCGGGAGTAGGGTACGAG.

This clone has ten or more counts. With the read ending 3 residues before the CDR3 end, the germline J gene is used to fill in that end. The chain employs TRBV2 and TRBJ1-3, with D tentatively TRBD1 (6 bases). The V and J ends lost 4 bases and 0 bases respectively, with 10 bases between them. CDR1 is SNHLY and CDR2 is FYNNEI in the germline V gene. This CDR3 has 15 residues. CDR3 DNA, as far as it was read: TGTGCCAGCAGTGTAGGGGGAATCTCTGGAAACACC. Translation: CASSVGGISGNT. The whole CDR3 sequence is CASSVGGISGNTIYF.

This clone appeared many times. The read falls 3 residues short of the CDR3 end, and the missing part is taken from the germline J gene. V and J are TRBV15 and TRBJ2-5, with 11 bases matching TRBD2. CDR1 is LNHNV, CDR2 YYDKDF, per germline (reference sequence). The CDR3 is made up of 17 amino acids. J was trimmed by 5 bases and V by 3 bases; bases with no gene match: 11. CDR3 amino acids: CATSRGGLAGGRETQYF. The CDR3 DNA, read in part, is TGTGCCACCAGCAGGGGAGGTCTAGCGGGAGGTCGGGAGACC.

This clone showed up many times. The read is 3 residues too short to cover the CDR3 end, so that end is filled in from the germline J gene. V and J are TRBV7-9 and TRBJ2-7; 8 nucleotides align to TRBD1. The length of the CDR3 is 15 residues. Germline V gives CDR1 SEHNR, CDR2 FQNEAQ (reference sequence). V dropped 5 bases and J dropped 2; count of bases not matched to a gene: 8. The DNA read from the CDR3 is TGTGCCAGCAGCGGGGACAGGCTCTCCCCCTACGAG. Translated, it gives CASSGDRLSPYE. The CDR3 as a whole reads CASSGDRLSPYEQYF. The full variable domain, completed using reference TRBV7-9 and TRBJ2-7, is DTGVSQNPRHKITKRGQNVTFRCDPISEHNRLYWYRQTLGQGPEFLTYFQNEAQLEKSRLLSDRFSAERPKGSFSTLEIQRTEQGDSAMYLCASSGDRLSPYEQYFGPGTRLTVT.

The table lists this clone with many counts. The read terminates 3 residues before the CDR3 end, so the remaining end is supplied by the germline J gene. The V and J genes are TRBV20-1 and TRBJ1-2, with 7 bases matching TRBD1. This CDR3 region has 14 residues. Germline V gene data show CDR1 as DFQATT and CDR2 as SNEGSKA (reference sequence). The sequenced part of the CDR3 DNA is TGCAGTGCCACGGGACAGCGACTATACTCTGAC. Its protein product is CSATGQRLYSD. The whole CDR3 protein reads CSATGQRLYSDYTF.

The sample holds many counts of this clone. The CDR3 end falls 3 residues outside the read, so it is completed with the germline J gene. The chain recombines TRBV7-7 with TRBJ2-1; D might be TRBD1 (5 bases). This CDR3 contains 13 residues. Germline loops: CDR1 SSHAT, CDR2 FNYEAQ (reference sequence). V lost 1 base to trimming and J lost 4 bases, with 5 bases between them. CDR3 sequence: CASSLGQYNEQFF. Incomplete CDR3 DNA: TGTGCCAGCAGCTTAGGACAGTACAATGAG.

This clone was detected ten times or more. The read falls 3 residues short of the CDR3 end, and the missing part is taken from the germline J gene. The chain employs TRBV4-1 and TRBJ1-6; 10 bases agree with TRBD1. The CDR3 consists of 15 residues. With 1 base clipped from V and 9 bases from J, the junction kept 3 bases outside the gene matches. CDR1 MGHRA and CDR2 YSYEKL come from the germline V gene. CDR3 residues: CASSQGDRGFSPLHF. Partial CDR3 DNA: TGCGCCAGCAGCCAAGGGGACAGGGGATTTTCACCC.

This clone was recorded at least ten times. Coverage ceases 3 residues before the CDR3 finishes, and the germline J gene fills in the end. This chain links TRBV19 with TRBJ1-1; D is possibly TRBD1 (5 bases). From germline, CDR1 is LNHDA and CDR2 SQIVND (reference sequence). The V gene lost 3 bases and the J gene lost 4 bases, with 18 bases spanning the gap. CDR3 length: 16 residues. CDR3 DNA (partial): TGTGCCAGTAGTATTGGAGGGCAGGCTAGGGGCACTGAA. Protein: CASSIGGQARGTE. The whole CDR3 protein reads CASSIGGQARGTEAFF.

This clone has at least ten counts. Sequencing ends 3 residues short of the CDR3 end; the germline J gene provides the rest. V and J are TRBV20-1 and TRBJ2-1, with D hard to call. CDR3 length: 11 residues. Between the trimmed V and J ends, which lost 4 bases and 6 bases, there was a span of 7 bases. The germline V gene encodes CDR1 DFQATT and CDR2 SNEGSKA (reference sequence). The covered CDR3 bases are TGCAGTGCTACCCCGGTCAATGAG. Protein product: CSATPVNE. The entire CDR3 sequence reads CSATPVNEQFF.